This T cell receptor beta chain was sequenced in a study of cytomegalovirus exposure and HLA in healthy donors. Notes on the study in general: With later analysis, a missense DCLRE1C variant became linked to TCR beta V- and J-gene trimming. Later on, an analysis showed TCR association rates differing by HLA locus, with DRB1 the most and HLA-C the fewest.

Germline V gene sequence: CDR1 MNHEY, CDR2 SVGAGI. The CDR3 runs 14 residues. Trimming took off 8 bases at V and 5 bases at J, with 16 bases between the two ends. Primers for the PCR totalled 60 Vbeta and 13 Jbeta. Method: immunoSEQ multiplex PCR; TCRdb's copy keeps in-frame clones and lacks some. In the table there are around 160,000 clones, over 70% of which are singletons. Remarks on this clone: Antigen specificity is unknown.

The sequenced sample was PBMCs. The clonotype originates from a woman in her thirties or forties in good health and CMV-seropositive. V is TRBV6-5 and J is TRBJ1-5, with D unresolved. As DNA, the CDR3 is TGTGCCAGCCGGGAAGGAGGGCGGCATCAGCCCCAGCATTTT. It encodes CASREGGRHQPQHF.